The 20 T cell receptor beta chains given below trace back to one sample, sequenced in a study of control samples from healthy donors and cancer patients. Produced via immunoSEQ multiplex PCR; TCRdb's table is partial and in-frame only. The sample has 21,000 or so clones; 85% are singletons. Sequencing used PBMCs. The source of these receptors is a man between 60 and 75 years old with head and neck cancer.

This chain joins TRBV2 and TRBJ2-7; TRBD1 matches 7 bases. Trimming cost V 5 bases and J 2 bases; bases outside gene matches: 6. Germline CDR1 and CDR2: SNHLY and FYNNEI. This CDR3 is built from 14 residues. The CDR3 spells CASSKGQGAYEQYF. The CDR3 region has the DNA TGTGCCAGCAGTAAAGGGCAGGGGGCCTACGAGCAGTACTTC.

This clone was observed once. The chain recombines TRBV7-8 with TRBJ1-3, with D unclear. Germline V CDR1 and CDR2: SGHVS, FQNEAQ. The CDR3 consists of 14 residues. V was pared by 8 bases and J by 0 bases, with 11 bases between. In nucleotides, the CDR3 is TGTGCCAGCTCCAGCGCCAGCTCTGGAAACACCATATATTTT. Amino acids: CASSSASSGNTIYF.

The chain couples TRBV18 to TRBJ1-2; TRBD1 matches 7 bases. V dropped 5 bases and J dropped 4; count of bases not matched to a gene: 7. The length of the CDR3 is 14 residues. Germline V gene lookup returns CDR1 KGHSH and CDR2 LQKENI. DNA of the CDR3: TGTGCCAGCTCAGTAGGGGGCGCGGGCTATGGCTACACCTTC. Translation: CASSVGGAGYGYTF.

The J gene is TRBJ2-4, the V gene TRBV2; no clear D. Trimming pared 6 bases from V and 7 bases from J, leaving 13 bases between. This CDR3 spans 13 amino acids. Germline-derived CDR1 and CDR2 are SNHLY and FYNNEI. CDR3: CASSRTENNIQYF. The CDR3 DNA follows: TGTGCCAGCAGCCGGACGGAGAATAACATTCAGTACTTC. Using reference TRBV2 and TRBJ2-4 for the parts outside the CDR3, the full variable domain is EPEVTQTPSHQVTQMGQEVILRCVPISNHLYFYWYRQILGQKVEFLVSFYNNEISEKSEIFDDQFSVERPDGSNFTLKIRSTKLEDSAMYFCASSRTENNIQYFGAGTRLSVL.

This chain uses TRBV28 with TRBJ2-7, with TRBD1 as a possible D gene (6 bases). The germline CDR1 and CDR2 sequences are MDHEN and SYDVKM. V lost 6 bases, J lost 0 bases, and 21 bases lay in between. The CDR3 loop spans 17 amino acids. CDR3 DNA sequence: TGTGCCAGCAGCCTGACCTCCGGGACAACGAGCTCCTACGAGCAGTACTTC. It is translated as CASSLTSGTTSSYEQYF.

The chain uses TRBV7-3 and TRBJ2-5; 7 bases match TRBD2. The trim removed 2 bases at V and 6 bases at J, leaving 9 bases unmatched. CDR1 is SGHTA, CDR2 FQGTGA, per germline. This CDR3 contains 15 residues. As DNA, the CDR3 is TGTGCCAGCAGCTTAGGGAGGGGTGAAAGAAAGACCCAGTACTTC. Translation gives CASSLGRGERKTQYF.

The chain joins TRBV7-8 to TRBJ2-7; TRBD1 matches 7 bases. CDR1 and CDR2 (germline): SGHVS, FQNEAQ. This CDR3 spans 13 amino acids. V trimming: 8 bases; J trimming: 2 bases; junction bases outside the gene matches: 6. The CDR3 reads CASGSGTAYEQYV. The DNA for the CDR3 is TGTGCCAGCGGATCCGGGACAGCCTACGAGCAGTACGTC.

The chain uses TRBV5-1 and TRBJ2-5; 7 positions match TRBD1. Germline CDR1 reads SGHRS; CDR2 reads YFSETQ. This CDR3 has 14 residues. After removal of 4 bases from V and 5 bases from J, the junction contained 8 bases not matched to a gene. CDR3 in DNA: TGCGCCAGCAGCACACAGGGGTCGGGGGAGACCCAGTACTTC. This codes for CASSTQGSGETQYF.

This chain connects TRBV7-9 to TRBJ2-3; D is unresolved. The CDR3 loop spans 15 amino acids. Deletions cut 3 bases from V and 1 base from J, with 11 bases between. Per the germline V gene, CDR1 is SEHNR and CDR2 is FQNEAQ (reference sequence). The CDR3: CASSFGQGGTDTQYF. The CDR3 nucleotides are TGTGCCAGCAGCTTCGGGCAAGGAGGCACAGATACGCAGTATTTT.

The CDR3 is CASRQYRGQGRTGELFF. The CDR3 DNA reads as TGTGCCAGCAGGCAGTATCGCGGACAGGGGAGGACCGGGGAGCTGTTTTTT. The chain joins TRBV11-3 to TRBJ2-2; 9 nucleotides line up with TRBD1. CDR1 is SGHNT, CDR2 YENEEA, per germline. The CDR3 totals 17 residues. The J segment lost 5 bases and the V segment lost 6 bases, leaving 13 bases of the junction unmatched.

V usage is TRBV2 and J usage is TRBJ1-5; D unresolved. The germline V gene encodes CDR1 SNHLY and CDR2 FYNNEI. Trimming pared 8 bases from V and 4 bases from J, leaving 12 bases between. The CDR3 covers 13 residues. The chain's CDR3 is CASLAWVNQPQHF. The CDR3 DNA sequence: TGTGCCAGCCTTGCATGGGTAAATCAGCCCCAGCATTTT.

The V call is TRBV4-2, the J call TRBJ2-1, with 16 bases that match TRBD2. V was pared by 0 bases and J by 9 bases, with 5 bases of the junction left unmatched. Germline lookup yields CDR1 LGHNA and CDR2 YNFKEQ. The CDR3 consists of 17 residues. CDR3 amino acids: CASSQDRGLAGGGEQFF. CDR3 sequence (DNA): TGTGCCAGCAGCCAAGATCGGGGACTAGCGGGAGGGGGTGAGCAGTTCTTC.

V usage is TRBV7-2 and J usage is TRBJ1-2, with 7 bases lining up with TRBD1. The CDR3 loop spans 13 amino acids. Germline assignment: CDR1 SGHTA and CDR2 FQGNSA. The J segment lost 3 bases and the V segment lost 5 bases, leaving 3 bases of the junction unmatched. This CDR3 is CASSPDRDYGYTF. In DNA form, the CDR3 reads TGTGCCAGCAGCCCAGACAGGGACTATGGCTACACCTTC.

This clone was counted between two and nine times. The genes are TRBV18 and TRBJ2-7, with TRBD1 as a possible D gene (5 bases). The germline CDR1 and CDR2 sequences are KGHSH and LQKENI. The V end lost 5 bases, the J end lost 2 bases, and 10 bases lay between the germline ends. This CDR3 region has 13 residues. This chain's CDR3 is CASSTDTAYEQYV. The CDR3 DNA reads TGTGCCAGCTCAACGGACACAGCCTACGAGCAGTACGTC.

The chain employs TRBV30 and TRBJ1-1; 8 bases align to TRBD1. The CDR3 sequence is 16 residues long. Germline V gene data show CDR1 as GTSNPN and CDR2 as SVGIG (reference sequence). Trimming at V came to 1 base and at J to 0 bases, leaving 7 bases not matched to a gene. This chain's CDR3 is CAWSGQGSAMNTEAFF. The CDR3, as DNA: TGTGCCTGGAGTGGACAGGGGAGCGCTATGAACACTGAAGCTTTCTTT.

The chain employs TRBV7-3 and TRBJ2-1; 10 positions match TRBD2. The V segment lost 1 base and the J segment 9 bases; nucleotides outside the gene matches: 12. Germline V gene lookup returns CDR1 SGHTA and CDR2 FQGTGA. CDR3 length: 17 amino acids. CDR3 region: CASSLSEASGSRGEQFF. CDR3 DNA: TGTGCCAGCAGCTTAAGTGAGGCTAGCGGGAGCAGGGGTGAGCAGTTCTTC.

The J gene is TRBJ1-2, the V gene TRBV4-1; no firm D call. Trimming shortened V by 1 base and J by 7 bases, and 4 bases separated the two germline ends. This CDR3 region has 11 residues. Germline values: CDR1 MGHRA, CDR2 YSYEKL. The CDR3, as DNA: TGCGCCAGCAGCCAAGTGGGTGGCTACACCTTC. Translated, it gives CASSQVGGYTF.

The CDR3 protein is CASSQDGQGRANEKLFF. The CDR3 bases are TGTGCCAGCAGCCAAGATGGGCAGGGACGGGCTAATGAAAAACTGTTTTTT. The chain links TRBV3-1 (or the pseudogene TRBV3-2) to TRBJ1-4; D perhaps matches TRBD1 (5 bases). There are 17 residues in the CDR3. Per germline, CDR1 LGHDT and CDR2 YNNKEL (reference sequence). Trimming stripped 0 bases from V and 3 bases from J, with 14 bases between.

The chain recombines TRBV3-1 (or the pseudogene TRBV3-2) with TRBJ1-1; D is ambiguous. V was clipped by 2 bases and J by 1 base, with 8 bases between them. CDR3 length: 14 residues. The germline CDR1 and CDR2 sequences are LGHDT and YNNKEL (reference sequence). The CDR3 sequence: CASSQLDGNTEAFF. The CDR3 DNA sequence: TGTGCCAGCAGCCAATTGGACGGGAACACTGAAGCTTTCTTT.

This clone has only a few counts. This chain links TRBV5-1 with TRBJ1-4, with 8 bases that match TRBD1. Germline CDR1 reads SGHRS; CDR2 reads YFSETQ. The CDR3 runs 15 residues. V dropped 0 bases and J dropped 6; count of bases not matched to a gene: 4. CDR3 loop: CASSLAGTGDEKLFF. CDR3 bases: TGCGCCAGCAGCTTGGCCGGGACAGGAGATGAAAAACTGTTTTTT.